What follows are 32 T cell receptor beta chains derived from one specimen sequenced in a study of beta chain features in type 1 diabetes. Whole-study findings and limits: Shorter TCRB CDR3s, moderately but significantly so, were found in Type 1 diabetes patients in all four CD4+ subsets.

No antigen has been identified for these receptors. Expressed TCRB transcripts were sequenced because the entire RNA isolate underwent reverse transcription. Profiled with immunoSEQ multiplex PCR; TCRdb holds only in-frame clones, not every one. The sample lists around 45,000 clones, roughly 48% seen once, with roughly 0.13% in the top ten. The specimen was stem cell memory CD4+ T cells from blood. These receptor sequences come from a man younger than 45 with type 1 diabetes.

J is TRBJ1-2 and V is TRBV7-2, with TRBD1 as a possible D gene (6 bases). The V gene's germline CDR1 is SGHTA and CDR2 FQGNSA. The CDR3 length is 15 residues. The V end lost 1 base, the J end lost 5 bases, and 14 bases lay between the germline ends. The CDR3 nucleotides read TGTGCCAGCAGCTTAGTTGCGACAGGAGAGTATGGCTACACCTTC. It yields the protein CASSLVATGEYGYTF.

The chain uses TRBV27 and TRBJ2-5; 7 bases fit TRBD1. Germline V CDR1 and CDR2: MNHEY, SMNVEV (reference sequence). The CDR3 consists of 13 residues. V shed 2 bases, J shed 3 bases, and the junction held 0 bases outside the gene matches. Here the CDR3 DNA reads TGTGCCAGCAGTTTAACAGGGGAAGAGACCCAGTACTTC. It codes for CASSLTGEETQYF.

The chain uses TRBV11-2 and TRBJ2-7; TRBD1 matches 7 bases. CDR3 length: 16 amino acids. The germline CDR1 and CDR2 sequences are SGHAT and FQNNGV. V gave up 3 bases and J gave up 0 bases; unmatched junction bases: 8. The CDR3: CASSFTLDRISYEQYF. In DNA form, the CDR3 reads TGTGCCAGCAGCTTTACCCTGGACAGGATCTCCTACGAGCAGTACTTC.

In its sample, this clone was seen a few times. The gene calls are TRBV4-3 and TRBJ2-6, with a tentative D call TRBD1 (6 bases). Germline CDR1 reads LGHNA; CDR2 reads YSLEER. The CDR3 has 18 residues. V was trimmed by 1 base and J by 2 bases, leaving 15 bases between them. The CDR3 DNA reads TGCGCCAGCAGCCAAGTTCTTACAGGGTTCACTGGGGCCAACGTCCTGACTTTC. This encodes CASSQVLTGFTGANVLTF.

The rearrangement links TRBV10-3 to TRBJ2-2, with 12 bases fitting TRBD2. Germline trimming cut 6 bases from V and 5 bases from J; bases unmatched to any gene: 7. This CDR3 spans 16 amino acids. The germline gives CDR1 ENHRY, CDR2 SYGVKD. This chain's CDR3 is CAIRPLAGGTTGELFF. The CDR3 DNA reads TGTGCCATCAGACCACTAGCGGGAGGTACGACCGGGGAGCTGTTTTTT.

The chain combines TRBV27 with TRBJ1-1; 8 bases map to TRBD1. The V gene's germline CDR1 is MNHEY and CDR2 SMNVEV (reference sequence). Trimming at V came to 3 bases and at J to 4 bases, leaving 4 bases not matched to a gene. CDR3 length equals 14 residues. The DNA of the CDR3 is TGTGCCAGCAGTTTGGTCAGGGGGCTCACTGAAGCTTTCTTT. Protein sequence: CASSLVRGLTEAFF.

This CDR3 is CASTPLQGGPVKTQYF. In DNA form, the CDR3 reads TGTGCCAGCACCCCCCTCCAGGGAGGGCCTGTGAAGACCCAGTACTTC. The chain links TRBV28 to TRBJ2-5; 7 bases map to TRBD2. This CDR3 contains 16 residues. Trimming took 7 bases from V and 6 from J; bases not matched to a gene: 17. Germline CDR1 reads MDHEN; CDR2 reads SYDVKM. Variable domain in full (rest from reference TRBV28 and TRBJ2-5): DVKVTQSSRYLVKRTGEKVFLECVQDMDHENMFWYRQDPGLGLRLIYFSYDVKMKEKGDIPEGYSVSREKKERFSLILESASTNQTSMYLCASTPLQGGPVKTQYFGPGTRLLVL.

The rearrangement uses TRBV2 and TRBJ2-7; D perhaps matches TRBD2 (6 bases). In germline, CDR1 is SNHLY, CDR2 FYNNEI. Between the trimmed V and J ends, which lost 7 bases and 4 bases, there was a span of 8 bases. CDR3 length: 11 amino acids. The CDR3 loop reads CASTGEYEQYF. The CDR3 nucleotides are TGTGCCAGCACGGGGGAGTACGAGCAGTACTTC.

The chain recombines TRBV6-1 with TRBJ2-7; 8 bases are a match to TRBD2. The germline gives CDR1 MNHNS, CDR2 SASEGT. Germline trimming cut 6 bases from V and 6 bases from J; bases unmatched to any gene: 13. CDR3 length: 15 amino acids. The CDR3, as DNA: TGTGCCAGCAGCCCCGTGGAAGCGGGAGCCGTCGAGCAGTACTTC. Translated, it gives CASSPVEAGAVEQYF.

The gene calls are TRBV29-1 and TRBJ2-2; D unclear. Germline CDR1 SQVTM, CDR2 ANQGSEA. The V end lost 4 bases, the J end lost 1 base, and 7 bases lay between the germline ends. There are 13 residues in the CDR3. The CDR3, as DNA: TGCAGCGTTGTCCCGGTGAACACCGGGGAGCTGTTTTTT. Translated: CSVVPVNTGELFF.

The chain recombines TRBV6-5 with TRBJ1-1; D unclear. Germline V gene data show CDR1 as MNHEY and CDR2 as SVGAGI. Trimming pared 6 bases from V and 3 bases from J, leaving 8 bases between. CDR3 length: 12 residues. The CDR3, as DNA: TGTGCCAGCAGAAATTTCGACACTGAAGCTTTCTTT. Amino acids: CASRNFDTEAFF.

This clone occurred a few times. V usage is TRBV27 and J usage is TRBJ2-3; 13 bases map to TRBD2. The V gene end was trimmed by 5 bases and the J gene end by 4 bases; junction bases not matched to a gene: 6. Germline lookup yields CDR1 MNHEY and CDR2 SMNVEV (reference sequence). The CDR3 length is 16 residues. The CDR3 loop reads CASSALLAGGPDTQYF. The CDR3 region has the DNA TGTGCCAGCAGTGCCTTACTAGCGGGAGGGCCAGATACGCAGTATTTT.

This chain uses TRBV9 with TRBJ2-5; D might be TRBD1 (5 bases). V was clipped by 0 bases and J by 8 bases, with 11 bases between them. Germline lookup yields CDR1 SGDLS and CDR2 YYNGEE. The CDR3 has 13 residues. CDR3 loop: CASSVALRGTQYF. The DNA for the CDR3 is TGTGCCAGCAGCGTAGCCCTTAGGGGAACCCAGTACTTC.

This clone was seen a handful of times. This chain uses TRBV5-5 with TRBJ2-5, with no clear D. Germline V gives CDR1 SGHKS, CDR2 YYEKEE (reference sequence). The CDR3 is made up of 12 amino acids. The germline V and J ends were trimmed by 2 bases and 1 base, with 3 bases remaining between them. The CDR3 DNA reads TGTGCCAGCAGCTTCGGCCAAGAGACCCAGTACTTC. This sequence encodes CASSFGQETQYF.

The chain employs TRBV9 and TRBJ2-6; no definite D call. This CDR3 comprises 16 residues. Germline V lookup: CDR1 SGDLS, CDR2 YYNGEE. V dropped 0 bases and J dropped 0 bases, with 7 bases sitting between them. CDR3 in amino acids: CASSVGPLSGANVLTF. CDR3 DNA: TGTGCCAGCAGCGTAGGGCCGCTCTCTGGGGCCAACGTCCTGACTTTC.

The chain carries TRBV28 and TRBJ1-5, with D possibly being TRBD1 (5 bases). Germline V gene data show CDR1 as MDHEN and CDR2 as SYDVKM. The V and J ends lost 7 bases and 3 bases respectively, with 22 bases between them. There are 17 residues in the CDR3. The CDR3 reads CASNPPGGGSLNQPQHF. CDR3 sequence (DNA): TGTGCCAGCAATCCTCCAGGCGGGGGATCTCTCAATCAGCCCCAGCATTTT.

V is TRBV5-1 and J is TRBJ2-7, with a tentative D call TRBD1 (5 bases). The CDR3 runs 15 residues. Germline CDR1 reads SGHRS; CDR2 reads YFSETQ. V gave up 0 bases and J gave up 6 bases, with 16 bases separating them. For the CDR3, the DNA is TGCGCCAGCAGCTTGGGGACATTCTCTATGCCCGAGCAGTACTTC. Amino acid sequence: CASSLGTFSMPEQYF.

This clone was counted only a few times. The J gene is TRBJ2-3, the V gene TRBV29-1; 8 bases match TRBD2. This CDR3 comprises 14 residues. Germline V gene sequence: CDR1 SQVTM, CDR2 ANQGSEA. The V segment lost 4 bases and the J segment 6 bases; nucleotides outside the gene matches: 9. As DNA, the CDR3 is TGCAGCGTTGTGGGGACTAGGGCCGGGGATACGCAGTATTTT. Protein product: CSVVGTRAGDTQYF.

The chain links TRBV27 to TRBJ2-7; tentatively, D is TRBD1 (5 bases). The CDR3 loop spans 15 amino acids. The V end lost 6 bases, the J end lost 2 bases, and 17 bases lay between the germline ends. Germline lookup yields CDR1 MNHEY and CDR2 SMNVEV (reference sequence). The CDR3 bases are TGTGCCAGCAGCCCTGGACACCCTAGACCCTACGAGCAGTACTTC. Its translation is CASSPGHPRPYEQYF.

This rearrangement joins TRBV5-6 to TRBJ2-1, with 8 bases lining up with TRBD1. Per the germline V gene, CDR1 is SGHDT and CDR2 is YYEEEE. Unmatched junction bases numbered 8, after V lost 3 bases and J lost 3 bases. The CDR3 loop spans 16 amino acids. CDR3 sequence reads: CASSSYRGSNYNEQFF. CDR3 DNA: TGTGCCAGCAGCTCTTACAGGGGGTCCAACTACAATGAGCAGTTCTTC.

As DNA, the CDR3 is TGTGCCAGCAGTTCACCAGGGACTGGGGCCAACGTCCTGACTTTC. Amino acid sequence: CASSSPGTGANVLTF. The genes are TRBV27 and TRBJ2-6; D perhaps matches TRBD1 (5 bases). The CDR3 length is 15 residues. Between the trimmed V and J ends, which lost 4 bases and 2 bases, there was a span of 9 bases. Germline V gene data show CDR1 as MNHEY and CDR2 as SMNVEV (reference sequence).

The J gene is TRBJ2-7, the V gene TRBV27; TRBD2 matches 7 bases. CDR1 and CDR2 from the germline V gene are MNHEY and SMNVEV (reference sequence). CDR3 size: 15 residues. The J segment lost 3 bases and the V segment lost 5 bases, leaving 10 bases of the junction unmatched. The chain's CDR3 is CASSRIPGLNYEQYF. In nucleotides, the CDR3 is TGTGCCAGCAGTCGAATCCCGGGACTAAACTACGAGCAGTACTTC.

The CDR3 region is CASSQGETQYF. The CDR3 DNA reads as TGTGCCAGCAGCCAGGGGGAGACCCAGTACTTC. This chain connects TRBV6-5 to TRBJ2-5; tentative D call: TRBD1 (6 bases). The CDR3 spans 11 residues. Germline-derived CDR1 and CDR2 are MNHEY and SVGAGI. V shed 6 bases and J shed 5 bases, with 7 bases lying between them.

This rearrangement joins TRBV28 to TRBJ2-3; TRBD2 might be the D (6 bases). V was trimmed by 2 bases and J by 0 bases, leaving 9 bases between them. Looked up from germline, CDR1 is MDHEN and CDR2 is SYDVKM. This CDR3 is 15 amino acids long. CDR3 region: CASSLLGGSTDTQYF. The CDR3 DNA sequence: TGTGCCAGCAGTTTACTCGGGGGAAGCACAGATACGCAGTATTTT.

This clone has a handful of counts. DNA of the CDR3: TGTGCCAGCAGACAAACAGGGGCGGGTGAAAAACTGTTTTTT. This sequence encodes CASRQTGAGEKLFF. The chain is built from TRBV28 and TRBJ1-4; 7 bases fit TRBD1. The ends lost 6 bases at V and 7 bases at J; junction bases unmatched: 8. In germline, CDR1 is MDHEN, CDR2 SYDVKM. This CDR3 comprises 14 residues. Drawing the rest from reference TRBV28 and TRBJ1-4, the complete variable domain is DVKVTQSSRYLVKRTGEKVFLECVQDMDHENMFWYRQDPGLGLRLIYFSYDVKMKEKGDIPEGYSVSREKKERFSLILESASTNQTSMYLCASRQTGAGEKLFFGSGTQLSVL.

This clone turned up a few times. The V call is TRBV27, the J call TRBJ1-2; perhaps TRBD1 as D (6 bases). Germline values: CDR1 MNHEY, CDR2 SMNVEV (reference sequence). Trimming took 5 bases from V and 1 from J, leaving 14 bases between them. The CDR3 has 15 amino acids. CDR3 DNA sequence: TGTGCCAGCAGTCAACAGGGTAAAGTTAACTATGGCTACACCTTC. The encoded protein is CASSQQGKVNYGYTF.

V and J are TRBV2 and TRBJ1-2, with a possible D match to TRBD1 (5 bases). This CDR3 region has 12 residues. V lost 6 bases and J 7 bases, leaving 12 bases between the germline ends. Looked up from germline, CDR1 is SNHLY and CDR2 is FYNNEI. The CDR3 DNA follows: TGTGCCAGCAGGCTGATGGGGGGTGGCTACACCTTC. Translating gives CASRLMGGGYTF.

This clone appeared a few times. This chain links TRBV15 with TRBJ1-2; TRBD1 agrees at 10 bases. The CDR3 runs 15 residues. Looked up from germline, CDR1 is LNHNV and CDR2 is YYDKDF (reference sequence). V was pared by 3 bases and J by 4 bases, with 5 bases of the junction left unmatched. The CDR3 nucleotides read TGTGCCACCAGCAGCCGGGACAGGGGAAGCTATGGCTACACCTTC. It translates to CATSSRDRGSYGYTF. Drawing the rest from reference TRBV15 and TRBJ1-2, the complete variable domain is DAMVIQNPRYQVTQFGKPVTLSCSQTLNHNVMYWYQQKSSQAPKLLFHYYDKDFNNEADTPDNFQSRRPNTSFCFLDIRSPGLGDTAMYLCATSSRDRGSYGYTFGSGTRLTVV.

This clone occurred a few times. The rearrangement links TRBV9 to TRBJ2-2; possibly TRBD2 for D (5 bases). This CDR3 is built from 13 residues. V was clipped by 0 bases and J by 5 bases, with 5 bases between them. Germline CDR1 is SGDLS and CDR2 is YYNGEE. The CDR3 spells CASSVAGTGELFF. The CDR3 DNA sequence: TGTGCCAGCAGCGTAGCGGGGACCGGGGAGCTGTTTTTT.

The chain couples TRBV7-9 to TRBJ2-7, with D uncertain. The CDR3 sequence is 16 residues long. Trimming removed 1 base at V and 0 bases at J, with 13 bases between. Germline V gene data show CDR1 as SEHNR and CDR2 as FQNEAQ (reference sequence). CDR3 coding DNA: TGTGCCAGCAGCTTAGGCGCCAATCCGAGCTCCTACGAGCAGTACTTC. It encodes CASSLGANPSSYEQYF. Drawing the rest from reference TRBV7-9 and TRBJ2-7, the complete variable domain is DTGVSQNPRHKITKRGQNVTFRCDPISEHNRLYWYRQTLGQGPEFLTYFQNEAQLEKSRLLSDRFSAERPKGSFSTLEIQRTEQGDSAMYLCASSLGANPSSYEQYFGPGTRLTVT.

This clone was detected a few times. At one of its ends the junction is not consistent with the germline gene, which may arise from a read error. The chain recombines TRBV30 with TRBJ1-1; unclear D gene. Germline values: CDR1 GTSNPN, CDR2 SVGIG (reference sequence). CDR3 length: 10 residues. This CDR3 is CLGVNTEAFF. Here the CDR3 DNA reads TGCCTCGGGGTTAACACTGAAGCTTTCTTT.

This chain uses TRBV7-9 with TRBJ2-1; TRBD2 matches at 7 bases. Germline loops: CDR1 SEHNR, CDR2 FQNEAQ (reference sequence). V was pared by 7 bases and J by 4 bases, with 10 bases of the junction left unmatched. CDR3 length: 15 residues. The CDR3 region is CASTSGTNPYNEQFF. CDR3 sequence (DNA): TGTGCCAGCACCTCCGGGACTAACCCTTACAATGAGCAGTTCTTC.